The clone carrying this T cell receptor (beta chain) was detected ten times or more. This sample stems from a study of response to subunit inactivated influenza vaccine. The germline CDR1 and CDR2 sequences are LNHNV and YYDKDF (reference sequence). The CDR3 runs to 14 residues. Trimming removed 5 bases at V and 11 bases at J, with 19 bases between. Each CDR3 protein gets one entry after TCRdb re-called the RT-PCR reads with MiXCR. The sample yields roughly 460,000 distinct CDR3 sequences, 10% to 11% seen once. The V and J genes are TRBV15 and TRBJ2-1; D tentatively reads TRBD1 or TRBD2 (6 bases each). This receptor was obtained from a man between 50 and 59 years old who received an inactivated influenza vaccine. Sample: PBMCs from blood, taken about 40 days after vaccination. Here the CDR3 reads CATSPWGQLAQQFF. The CDR3 region has the DNA TGTGCCACCAGCCCCTGGGGACAACTAGCACAGCAGTTCTTC.